What follows describes a single TCR beta chain. Original methodology: The authors estimated nucleated cell counts from reference gene primer amplification. Clones were read by immunoSEQ multiplex PCR, and TCRdb kept only the in-frame ones, dropping some. V and J calls and clone size follow that table, whereas D and trimming were derived from the DNA. The sample lists around 250,000 clones; around 83% were seen once. These data come from a study of blood T cell repertoires in COVID-19. Germline loops: CDR1 MDHEN, CDR2 SYDVKM. The trim removed 1 base at V and 13 bases at J, leaving 5 bases unmatched. This CDR3 is built from 13 residues.

The TCR sequence derives from a man of 80 years or more with acute or convalescent COVID-19. V and J are TRBV28 and TRBJ1-5; 9 nucleotides line up with TRBD1. Sequenced sample: peripheral blood. CDR3: CASSLFGTGPQHF. As DNA, the CDR3 is TGTGCCAGCAGTTTATTCGGGACAGGGCCGCAGCATTTT.